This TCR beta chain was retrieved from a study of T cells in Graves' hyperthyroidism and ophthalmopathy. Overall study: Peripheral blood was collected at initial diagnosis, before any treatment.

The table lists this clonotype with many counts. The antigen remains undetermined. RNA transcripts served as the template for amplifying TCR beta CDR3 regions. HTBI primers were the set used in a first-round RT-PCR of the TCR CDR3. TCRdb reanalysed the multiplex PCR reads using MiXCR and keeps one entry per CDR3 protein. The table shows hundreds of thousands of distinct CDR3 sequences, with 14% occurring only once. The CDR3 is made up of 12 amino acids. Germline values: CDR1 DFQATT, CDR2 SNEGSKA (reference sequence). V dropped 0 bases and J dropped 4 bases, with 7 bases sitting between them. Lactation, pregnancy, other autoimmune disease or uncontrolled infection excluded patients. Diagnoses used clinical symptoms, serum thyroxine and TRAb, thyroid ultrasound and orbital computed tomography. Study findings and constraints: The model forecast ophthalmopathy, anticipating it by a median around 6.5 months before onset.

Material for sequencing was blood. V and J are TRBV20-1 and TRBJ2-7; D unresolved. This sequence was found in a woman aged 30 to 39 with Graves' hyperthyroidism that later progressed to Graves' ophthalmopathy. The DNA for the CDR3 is TGCAGTGCTAGAGAGAGCCAGTACGAGCAGTACTTC. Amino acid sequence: CSARESQYEQYF.